This record covers a single T cell receptor beta chain. What this receptor recognizes is not known. One base away there is no much larger clone; base qualities are not given. The data originate from a study of blood T cell repertoires in COVID-19 (dated by TCRdb to about 2020). Regarding the research as a whole: The collaborator samples originated in the United States, Italy and Spain and spanned the acute and convalescent phases of COVID-19. Samples came from the ongoing ImmuneRACE study (first 160 participants) plus 1,254 subjects from 6 global collaborators. The sample metadata nearly always contained a de-identified subject ID, COVID-19 status, age in years and sex. The dataset comprised deeply sampled blood TCRbeta repertoires from subjects exposed to, actively infected with, or recovered from COVID-19. The prospective study material was composed of cDNA or gDNA derived from T cells, B-cell-depleted T cells, or PBMCs. The repertoires were released in a freely available public database intended as a resource for research on the immune response to SARS-CoV-2. Where HLA class I and class II types were available, the types were taken from metadata supplied by the sample provider, not from assay-based typing. Beyond this particular receptor, the publication reports: Clinical and demographic metadata were provided uncurated, with the amount varying by source and participant.

Participants in the prospective study were aged roughly 18 to 100 years, lived in some 24 United States geographic areas, and enrolled through a virtual design. In the prospective study, participants were assigned to cohorts based on the clinical history participants reported in a screening survey and a study questionnaire. For ImmuneRACE Cohort 3, a participant was defined as recovered based on two consecutive negative NP/OP PCR tests, clearance by a healthcare professional, or resolution of symptoms. Each participant in the prospective study had whole blood, serum and a nasopharyngeal or oropharyngeal swab collected by mobile phlebotomists. Participants in the prospective study had the option to provide additional blood draws and questionnaires over a 2-month period. Before DNA extraction, prospective study blood samples were shipped either frozen or at room temperature. Germline trimming amounts to 3 bases on V and 2 bases on J, with 6 as the count of junction bases outside the gene matches. Reading the germline V gene gives CDR1 KGHSH and CDR2 LQKENI. Including cysteine and phenylalanine, the CDR3 has 16 amino acids. Only the CDR3 DNA stays, 48 bases, in frame from base 1.

The immunoSEQ Assay, a bias-controlled multiplex PCR, was used to amplify TCRbeta CDR3 regions from genomic DNA. The original methods were these. Nucleated cell counts per sample were estimated from amplification of reference gene primers within the assay. To quantify the absolute abundance of each unique TCRbeta CDR3 rearrangement, sequence reads were collapsed and filtered. For each sample, productive Simpson clonality was calculated by taking the square root of Simpson's diversity index across productive rearrangements. TCRdb took this table from immuneACCESS and kept in-frame rearrangements with V and J called. Such tables lack part of the clones; where checked against another copy, unresolved V genes explain under half of the gap, and the rest is unexplained. V, J and clone size are taken as reported in that table, and D and trimming were inferred from the DNA itself. A total of 150,000 to 200,000 clones appear in this sample, 80% of them only once. Around 6% of the sample lies in the top ten.

The material sequenced was PBMCs or T cells enriched from blood (not recorded which). The chain is assembled from TRBV18 and TRBJ2-2; 7 junctional bases match TRBD1. This sequence originates from a man aged 35-49 years who had recovered from COVID-19. The bases read TGTGCCAGCTCACCTCCTGGGACAGCAAACACCGGGGAGCTGTTTTTT. It translates as CASSPPGTANTGELFF.